Presented here are 10 T cell receptor beta chains from one specimen sequenced in a study of cytomegalovirus exposure and HLA in healthy donors. The PCR ran on 60 Vbeta and 13 Jbeta primers. Measured with immunoSEQ multiplex PCR; TCRdb has only the in-frame clones, and not every one. Its table lists more than 200,000 clones. Material: PBMCs. The receptors were sampled from a woman in her twenties or thirties in good health and CMV-seropositive.

This chain joins TRBV19 and TRBJ1-4, with TRBD1 matching over 7 bases. Germline-derived CDR1 and CDR2 are LNHDA and SQIVND (reference sequence). The CDR3 is 13 residues long. V gave up 2 bases and J gave up 7 bases; unmatched junction bases: 1. The CDR3 protein is CASSIRQGEKLFF. The CDR3, as DNA: TGTGCCAGTAGTATACGACAGGGTGAAAAACTGTTTTTT.

The rearrangement joins TRBV25-1 to TRBJ2-5, with D uncertain. Looked up from germline, CDR1 is MGHDK and CDR2 is SYGVNS. The CDR3 covers 14 residues. The V end lost 4 bases, the J end lost 2 bases, and 11 bases lay between the germline ends. CDR3 amino acids: CASSGAPIQETQYF. The CDR3 DNA follows: TGTGCCAGCAGTGGGGCCCCGATACAAGAGACCCAGTACTTC.

The chain joins TRBV6-4 to TRBJ2-1; possible D gene TRBD2, 6 bases. CDR1 and CDR2 (germline): MRHNA, SNTAGT. V lost 4 bases, J lost 10 bases, and 14 bases lay in between. The CDR3 has 13 amino acids. The CDR3 loop is CASSAWVRGEQFF. Here the CDR3 DNA reads TGTGCCAGCAGTGCATGGGTGCGGGGAGAGCAGTTCTTC.

The V gene is TRBV5-8, the J gene TRBJ1-5; 7 bases fit TRBD1. J was trimmed by 6 bases and V by 0 bases; bases with no gene match: 3. The CDR3 sequence is 14 residues long. Per the germline V gene, CDR1 is SGHTS and CDR2 is YDEGEE. CDR3 amino acids: CASSLDRGRQPQHF. CDR3 sequence (DNA): TGTGCCAGCAGCTTGGACAGGGGACGTCAGCCCCAGCATTTT.

V usage is TRBV2 and J usage is TRBJ2-2, with 7 positions matching TRBD1. The CDR3 covers 13 residues. Trimming at V came to 5 bases and at J to 9 bases, leaving 6 bases not matched to a gene. Per the germline V gene, CDR1 is SNHLY and CDR2 is FYNNEI. The chain's CDR3 is CASSQQGSWELFF. CDR3 DNA: TGTGCCAGCAGTCAACAGGGGTCCTGGGAGCTGTTTTTT.

The rearrangement links TRBV7-2 to TRBJ2-3, with TRBD2 matching over 13 bases. With 7 bases clipped from V and 6 bases from J, the junction kept 7 bases outside the gene matches. The CDR3 contains 15 residues. Germline V gives CDR1 SGHTA, CDR2 FQGNSA. CDR3 nucleotide sequence: TGTGCCAGCACCGAAACTAGCGGGGGGGGCGATACGCAGTATTTT. Protein sequence: CASTETSGGGDTQYF.

The chain is built from TRBV6-1 and TRBJ2-1; 7 nucleotides line up with TRBD2. The CDR3 has 14 residues. Losses at the gene ends were 10 bases for V and 1 base for J; bases not matched to a gene: 7. Germline V lookup: CDR1 MNHNS, CDR2 SASEGT. CDR3 residues: CAIQRGESYNEQFF. The CDR3 bases are TGTGCCATACAACGGGGGGAGTCCTACAATGAGCAGTTCTTC.

The CDR3 spells CASSQDRPGEKLFF. The CDR3 DNA sequence: TGCGCCAGCAGCCAAGATCGGCCCGGGGAAAAACTGTTTTTT. The chain combines TRBV4-1 with TRBJ1-4; D is undetermined. Trimming removed 0 bases from V and 8 bases from J, with 10 bases in between. Germline CDR1 is MGHRA and CDR2 is YSYEKL. The CDR3 loop spans 14 amino acids.

CDR3: CASSPRGGPNEKLFF. For the CDR3, the DNA is TGTGCCAGCAGTCCAAGGGGGGGACCGAATGAAAAACTGTTTTTT. This chain joins TRBV27 and TRBJ1-4; TRBD1 is a possible D gene (6 bases). Germline-derived CDR1 and CDR2 are MNHEY and SMNVEV (reference sequence). Deletions cut 5 bases from V and 5 bases from J, with 15 bases between. CDR3 length: 15 amino acids.

The chain has TRBV5-4 and TRBJ2-7; 7 nucleotides agree with TRBD2. After removal of 4 bases from V and 7 bases from J, the junction contained 14 bases not matched to a gene. CDR3 size: 15 residues. The germline V gene encodes CDR1 SGHNT and CDR2 YYREEE (reference sequence). This CDR3 is CASSRKSGTTREQYF. The CDR3 region has the DNA TGTGCCAGCAGCAGAAAAAGTGGGACTACACGGGAGCAGTACTTC.